This T cell receptor (beta chain) is drawn from a study of CD8+CD57+ T cells in acquired aplastic anemia. Across the whole study: An average of roughly 3 ug of DNA was obtained from sorted CD4+ and CD8+ cells.

Regarding the study as a whole: Controls and patients did not differ significantly in CD8+ Simpson's diversity.

This clonotype was observed many times. Its antigen is currently unknown. The CDR3 contains 15 residues. Germline loops: CDR1 KGHDR, CDR2 SFDVKD. The V and J ends lost 3 bases and 5 bases respectively, with 14 bases between them. TCR beta VDJ and CDR3 profiles were obtained from a genomic DNA template. TCRdb reprocessed the reads via MiXCR and lists one record per CDR3 protein. The sample yields fewer than 200,000 distinct CDR3 sequences, around half seen once. The patients chosen for sequencing had shown expansion of CD8+CD57+ cells (detected by flow cytometry). This receptor was obtained from a human donor with aplastic anemia. The sample comprised sorted CD4+, CD8+, or CD8+CD57+ T cells (not recorded which) from PBMCs. The chain carries TRBV24-1 and TRBJ2-3, with D tentatively TRBD1 or TRBD2 (6 bases each). The DNA for the CDR3 is TGTGCCACCAGTGATAGGGGGGCCTGGGTAGATACGCAGTATTTT. Translation: CATSDRGAWVDTQYF.